This T cell receptor (beta chain) came from a study of T-cell memory formation after mild COVID-19. Study-wide context: The study found TCR clusters largely donor specific.

Each CDR3 protein gets one entry after TCRdb re-called the 5' RACE reads with MiXCR. The profile shows about 140,000 distinct CDR3 sequences, more than 13% of them singletons. V dropped 5 bases and J dropped 1 base, with 8 bases sitting between them. The CDR3 consists of 14 residues. CDR1 SGHAT and CDR2 FQNNGV come from the germline V gene. This clonotype was picked up a small number of times. Its cognate antigen is unknown. General study findings and limits: Clones shrinking between day 15 and 85 showed a balanced CD4/CD8 split, and those that grew later tilted toward CD4+. The study found contracting CD4+ clones mainly in CM and EM and contracting CD8+ clones in EMRA.

The chain links TRBV11-2 to TRBJ2-2; the D gene is possibly TRBD1 (5 bases). This clonotype was sampled from an adult woman who had mild COVID-19 (a few samples of this study predate the infection). Cell type and time point are not known. The sequenced material came from PBMCs or a T cell subset sorted from them (not recorded which). The CDR3 spells CASSQQENTGELFF. For the CDR3, the DNA is TGTGCCAGCAGCCAACAGGAGAACACCGGGGAGCTGTTTTTT.